Included here is one TCR beta chain sequence, with context. The same CDR3 is also encoded by other DNA sequences in this sample. From the roughly 120-subject validation cohort, which was separate from the approximately 670-subject first cohort, the donors were drawn. The CDR3 has 13 residues. The germline V gene encodes CDR1 MNHEY and CDR2 SMNVEV (reference sequence). V was clipped by 6 bases and J by 0 bases, with 8 bases between them. Profiled with immunoSEQ multiplex PCR; TCRdb holds only in-frame clones, not every one. The sample holds roughly 330,000 clones, roughly 87% seen once. The data derive from a study of cytomegalovirus exposure and HLA in healthy donors.

The sequenced sample was PBMCs. This TCR was sampled from a woman aged 25 to 39 in good health and CMV-seropositive. The chain joins TRBV27 to TRBJ1-1; weak D call: TRBD1 (5 bases). The DNA for the CDR3 is TGTGCCAGCAGCTCAGGGTTGAACACTGAAGCTTTCTTT. It specifies CASSSGLNTEAFF.